This section outlines one T cell receptor beta chain sequence together with its context. As yet, its antigen is unknown. Sequenced by immunoSEQ multiplex PCR; TCRdb stores in-frame clones only, minus some. The sample includes about 1 million clones, 75% of them seen just once. Among the donors, all were Caucasian adults who lived in Nashville, Tennessee. The data were taken from a study of shared clonotypes between healthy human individuals. General observations from the study: Four donors had about 5% of their naive CD4 clonotypes in common. The diversity represented, both genetic and in exposure history, was limited by few donors.

Trimming pared 6 bases from V and 11 bases from J, leaving 14 bases between. The CDR3 sequence is 12 residues long. Germline V CDR1 and CDR2: LNHDA, SQIVND (reference sequence). The rearrangement uses TRBV19 and TRBJ2-1, with D possibly matching TRBD1 (6 bases). The receptor was isolated from a man aged 18-30 years in good health. Material for sequencing was memory CD4+ T cells sorted from blood. Sample subset: CD45RA-negative fraction. DNA for the CDR3: TGTGCCAGTAGGCCAGAGGGGGAGAAGCAGTTCTTC. Translated, it gives CASRPEGEKQFF. Full variable domain (outside the CDR3, taken from reference TRBV19 and TRBJ2-1): DGGITQSPKYLFRKEGQNVTLSCEQNLNHDAMYWYRQDPGQGLRLIYYSQIVNDFQKGDIAEGYSVSREKKESFPLTVTSAQKNPTAFYLCASRPEGEKQFFGPGTRLTVL.